This T cell receptor beta chain was sequenced in a study of T cell responses to AZD1222 COVID-19 vaccine. About this clone: The antigen remains undetermined.

The table came from immunoSEQ multiplex PCR; TCRdb's copy has only in-frame clones and leaves some out. This sample has about 150,000 clones, with around 88% found just once. The CDR3 has 14 amino acids. In germline, CDR1 is MDHEN, CDR2 SYDVKM. The junction had 8 bases not matched to a gene; V was cut back by 6 bases and J by 3 bases. General study findings and limits: The reported proportion of spike-specific TCRs targeting unmutated variant regions was nearly half. Clonal diversity may have been underestimated in mostly white British donors.

The input for sequencing was peripheral blood, taken on day 0 of AZD1222 vaccination. This sequence was found in an adult in good health. The chain is built from TRBV28 and TRBJ2-7; 7 nucleotides align to TRBD1. CDR3 nucleotide sequence: TGTGCCAGCAGCCGGATCAGGGGGTACTACGAGCAGTACTTC. Encoded protein: CASSRIRGYYEQYF. Combining the CDR3 with reference TRBV28 and TRBJ2-7 gives the whole variable domain DVKVTQSSRYLVKRTGEKVFLECVQDMDHENMFWYRQDPGLGLRLIYFSYDVKMKEKGDIPEGYSVSREKKERFSLILESASTNQTSMYLCASSRIRGYYEQYFGPGTRLTVT.